This TCR beta chain was profiled in a study of regulatory T cells in long-lasting Graves disease (dated by TCRdb to the early 2020s). For the study in its entirety: Persistent Graves' disease was defined as persistently positive TSH receptor autoantibodies together with antithyroid drug treatment for over 5 years. Persistent Graves' disease patients were compared with newly diagnosed Graves' disease patients by peripheral blood TCR sequencing and RNA sequencing. The study took place in China and was registered as a clinical trial. A total of some 35 samples underwent TCR sequencing, from about 13 patients with persistent Graves' disease and some 20 patients with newly diagnosed Graves' disease. In the clinical cohort, patients with persistent Graves' disease had used antithyroid drugs for an average of about 9.3 years.

The table lists this clonotype with many counts. The antigen this receptor binds is unknown. Within one base of it there is no much larger clone, and no base qualities were kept. The time point tag for this specimen amounts to: persistent/refractory GD, antithyroid drugs over 5 years with positive TRAb. For both TCR sequencing and RNA sequencing, RNA was extracted from PBMCs in TRIzol. The diagnosis of Graves' disease was made according to American Thyroid Association guidelines. Recruitment of patients was carried out at an endocrinology department in Xi'an, China. Each patient gave approximately 8.8 milliliters of peripheral blood, collected in an EDTA anticoagulant tube. Ficoll Paque Plus density gradient separation was used to isolate PBMCs, and no further T cell sorting was done. RNA quality was checked with an Agilent 2100 Bioanalyzer and agarose gel, and concentration with a NanoDrop 2000. The paper as a whole reports these results and caveats: More public clonotypes were shared among persistent patients (under 3,000) than among newly diagnosed patients (roughly 1,000). Lower TCR Shannon entropy and fewer highly expanded clones were observed in persistent Graves' disease patients than in newly diagnosed patients, which suggested clonal expansion. Because the primary lesion, thyroid tissue, could not be accessed, the study looked at peripheral blood alone. Persistent disease showed preferential use of TRBV28, TRBJ1-2 and TRBJ2-5, whereas newly diagnosed disease favored TRBV20-1 and TRBJ2-1. The small sample size was acknowledged by the authors as a limitation that may reduce accuracy. Sequencing and analysis were limited to the TCR beta chain.

Receptor amplification or capture employed multiplex PCR. The reads were generated on an Illumina HiSeq 4000. iRepertoire HTBI primers and Arm-PCR amplification of CDR3 regions were used to construct TCR beta libraries. Before sequencing, the PCR products underwent gel purification. In the source study's methods: Gene usage analysis of CDR3 amino acid clonotypes relied on the roughly 60 TRBV and 14 TRBJ segments identified across samples. COPE and FqMerger were used to merge filtered high-quality paired reads into contigs. BLAST was used to align contigs to IMGT TRBV, TRBD and TRBJ reference genes, with CDR3 defined following IMGT. Clonotypes above 0.1% frequency were classified as highly expanded clones. Shannon entropy was used to measure repertoire diversity, and the Gini coefficient was used to measure V-J evenness. Clonotypes shared by more than one individual were considered public. The raw public data were reprocessed by TCRdb itself: fastp quality trimming at Q25, MiXCR clonotype calling, in-frame beta chains only. When rows share a CDR3 protein, they turn into one entry using the most common DNA and genes. The V and J calls were determined by TCRdb, not by the authors. The sample table lists about 470,000 distinct CDR3 sequences, roughly 21% of them with a count of one. The leading ten clones occupy around 7% of the sample.

CDR1 and CDR2 are drawn from the germline V gene: MNHNS, SASEGT. V is clipped by 0 bases and J by 10 bases, and the sequence between their germline boundaries is 15 bases long. Including cysteine and phenylalanine, the CDR3 has 14 amino acids. The retained sequence is limited to the CDR3, 42 bases, with the frame set at the first base. The specimen comprised peripheral blood mononuclear cells (PBMCs), sampled when the disease was refractory, from a patient treated with antithyroid drugs. This TCR was recovered from a female donor with Graves disease. The rearranged chain carries TRBV6-1 and TRBJ1-2; the D gene cannot be resolved reliably. The sequenced DNA: TGTGCCAGCAGTGAAGCCGGGAGTCTCGGCGACTACACCTTC. Its coded protein is CASSEAGSLGDYTF.